These T cell receptor beta chains were read from a single sample in a study of OX40 agonist ivuxolimab in advanced cancers. Sequencing was performed with immunoSEQ multiplex PCR; in TCRdb, only in-frame clones are kept and a portion is missing. Found here are about 64,000 clones, roughly 85% of them singletons; the top ten hold 0.76%. Sequenced material: CD4+ or CD8+ T cells sorted from blood, taken in a trial of the OX40 agonist ivuxolimab. These TCRs come from an adult with an advanced solid tumor such as melanoma, head and neck, liver or kidney cancer. The CDR3 runs from the conserved cysteine through the conserved F or W. The D gene is left open where the match is weak. Not all rows give a size; the values are once, few, many and, for expanded clones, a class.

CASSRDRGEQYF	TGTGCCAGCAGTCGGGACAGGGGCGAGCAGTACTTC	12	TRBV28	TRBJ2-7	NA	TRBD1
CASSLGGDSEAFF	TGTGCCAGCAGCTTAGGGGGGGACAGTGAAGCTTTCTTT	13	TRBV7-9	TRBJ1-1	few	TRBD1
CASSPPRDTYGYTF	TGTGCCAGCAGCCCCCCTCGGGACACTTATGGCTACACCTTC	14	TRBV7-2	TRBJ1-2	NA	NA
CAWLPGQGSLYNEQFF	TGTGCCTGGCTCCCGGGACAGGGGTCCCTTTACAATGAGCAGTTCTTC	16	TRBV30	TRBJ2-1	NA	TRBD1
CASSARRDRVFPLYGYTF	TGTGCCAGCAGCGCCCGCCGGGACAGGGTTTTCCCCCTCTATGGCTACACCTTC	18	TRBV9	TRBJ1-2	NA	TRBD1
CASTNAGRGSTDTQYF	TGTGCCAGCACCAACGCGGGGCGGGGGTCCACAGATACGCAGTATTTT	16	TRBV5-6	TRBJ2-3	NA	TRBD2
CASSQGGQGAYEQYF	TGCGCCAGCAGTCAAGGGGGACAGGGGGCCTACGAGCAGTACTTC	15	TRBV23-1	TRBJ2-7	NA	TRBD1
CASSSAGTGSLGELFF	TGCGCCAGCAGCTCGGCCGGGACAGGGTCCCTCGGGGAGCTGTTTTTT	16	TRBV5-1	TRBJ2-2	NA	TRBD1
CASGLAESYEQYF	TGTGCCAGCGGACTAGCGGAATCCTACGAGCAGTACTTC	13	TRBV6-5	TRBJ2-7	NA	TRBD2
CASSQGNNYGYTF	TGTGCCAGCAGCCAGGGAAACAACTATGGCTACACCTTC	13	TRBV7-9	TRBJ1-2	NA	NA
CASSPPVVIQYF	TGTGCCAGCAGCCCCCCGGTCGTCATTCAGTACTTC	12	TRBV11-2	TRBJ2-4	NA	NA
CASRPLGQYF	TGTGCCAGCAGGCCGCTAGGGCAGTACTTC	10	TRBV6-4	TRBJ2-7	NA	NA
CAGTDNTGELFF	TGTGCCGGGACGGACAACACCGGGGAGCTGTTTTTT	12	TRBV2	TRBJ2-2	NA	NA
CASSLLGTDTQYF	TGTGCCAGCAGCTTGCTGGGCACAGATACGCAGTATTTT	13	TRBV5-6	TRBJ2-3	NA	NA
CASSDLDGPSYEQYF	TGTGCCAGCAGTGACCTTGACGGACCCTCCTACGAGCAGTACTTC	15	TRBV6-1	TRBJ2-7	NA	NA
CASTPLRANYGYTF	TGTGCCAGCACCCCTCTGCGAGCTAACTATGGCTACACCTTC	14	TRBV7-9	TRBJ1-2	NA	NA
CASIRGTGSYEQYF	TGTGCCAGTATAAGGGGGACAGGTTCCTACGAGCAGTACTTC	14	TRBV6-6	TRBJ2-7	NA	TRBD1
CASSVSGDNYGYTF	TGTGCCAGCAGCGTTTCGGGAGATAACTATGGCTACACCTTC	14	TRBV9	TRBJ1-2	NA	NA
CAWIGSGYEQFF	TGTGCCTGGATAGGTTCTGGGTATGAGCAGTTCTTC	12	TRBV30	TRBJ2-1	NA	NA
CASTPDSTYEQYF	TGTGCCAGCACCCCGGACAGTACCTACGAGCAGTACTTC	13	TRBV7-2	TRBJ2-7	few	NA
CASSLQGANQPQHF	TGTGCCAGCAGTCTACAGGGGGCTAATCAGCCCCAGCATTTT	14	TRBV2	TRBJ1-5	once	TRBD1
CASSARLSGGYTDTQYF	TGTGCCAGCAGCGCCCGACTTAGCGGGGGGTACACAGATACGCAGTATTTT	17	TRBV9	TRBJ2-3	NA	TRBD2
CASGRQNYGYTF	TGTGCTAGTGGCCGACAGAACTATGGCTACACCTTC	12	TRBV12-5	TRBJ1-2	NA	NA
CASSAASGTYNEQFF	TGTGCCAGCAGTGCGGCTAGCGGGACCTACAATGAGCAGTTCTTC	15	TRBV7-9	TRBJ2-1	NA	TRBD2
CASWGGTEYYF	TGCGCCAGCTGGGGCGGAACAGAATATTACTTC	11	TRBV5-1	TRBJ2-7	NA	NA
CASSVRDTQETQYF	TGTGCCAGCAGCGTTCGGGACACCCAAGAGACCCAGTACTTC	14	TRBV9	TRBJ2-5	NA	NA
CSVEKTPNEKLFF	TGCAGCGTTGAGAAGACCCCTAATGAAAAACTGTTTTTT	13	TRBV29-1	TRBJ1-4	NA	NA
CASSLDRNTEAFF	TGTGCCAGCAGTTTGGACAGGAACACTGAAGCTTTCTTT	13	TRBV6-1	TRBJ1-1	NA	NA
CASSPATRGETQYF	TGTGCCAGCTCACCAGCAACCCGCGGGGAGACCCAGTACTTC	14	TRBV18	TRBJ2-5	NA	NA
CASSLAGWEVTEAFF	TGTGCCAGCAGCTTAGCAGGTTGGGAGGTCACTGAAGCTTTCTTT	15	TRBV11-2	TRBJ1-1	NA	NA
CAWGGRGQSYEQYF	TGTGCCTGGGGGGGCAGGGGGCAATCCTACGAGCAGTACTTC	14	TRBV30	TRBJ2-7	NA	TRBD1
CASSPLGLAGHTGELFF	TGTGCCAGCAGCCCCCTGGGGCTAGCGGGACACACCGGGGAGCTGTTTTTT	17	TRBV9	TRBJ2-2	NA	TRBD2
CASSPPTGAYEQYF	TGTGCCAGCTCACCACCAACAGGAGCCTACGAGCAGTACTTC	14	TRBV18	TRBJ2-7	NA	NA
CASSLGGTSKGHEQFF	TGCGCCAGCAGCTTGGGTGGGACCTCTAAGGGACATGAGCAGTTCTTC	16	TRBV5-1	TRBJ2-1	NA	NA
CASSSTGSDTEAFF	TGTGCCAGCAGCTCGACAGGGAGTGACACTGAAGCTTTCTTT	14	TRBV7-3	TRBJ1-1	NA	TRBD1
CASSLLGPVYGYTF	TGTGCCAGCAGCTTGTTAGGGCCGGTCTATGGCTACACCTTC	14	TRBV5-6	TRBJ1-2	NA	NA